This T cell receptor (beta chain) was documented in a study of CD8+ T cells in alopecia areata (dated by TCRdb to 2016 to 2019). In terms of the full investigation: Treated patients were enrolled in an open-label pilot trial of oral tofacitinib, 5 to 10 mg twice daily, for moderate-to-severe alopecia areata. Scalp tissue and sorted CD4+ and CD8+ peripheral blood T cells from patchy and totalis/universalis alopecia areata patients and from healthy controls were covered by human TCRbeta sequencing. Tofacitinib was given for 6 to 18 months, followed by 6 months of follow-up off drug to assess delayed response and recurrence. Amplification of TCRbeta CDR3 regions was done by immunoSEQ multiplex PCR using 35 Vbeta forward primers and 13 Jbeta reverse primers. Clonality in the scalp was compared among normal scalp (n=4), patchy alopecia areata scalp (n=8), and alopecia totalis/universalis scalp (n=8). The RNA source kit depended on sample type: the PAXgene miRNA kit for fixed scalp, the miRNeasy kit for PBMCs, and the RNeasy kit for mouse skin. The study used high-throughput TCRbeta sequencing to examine T cell clonal expansion in alopecia areata, in both the C3H/HeJ mouse model and human patients. Patients on tofacitinib were biopsied at baseline and after 4 and 24 weeks of treatment, and several of the patients also had a later scalp biopsy.

For CDR1 and CDR2, the germline V gene (reference sequence) lists MNHEY and SMNVEV. Trimming costs V 8 bases and J 2 bases, and their ends lie 17 bases apart. Spanning cysteine to phenylalanine, the CDR3 consists of 15 amino acids. The DNA shown is the 45-base CDR3, in frame from base 1. Overall study outcomes, separate from this receptor: Lesional scalp, especially in alopecia totalis/universalis, showed higher clonality and more expanded CD8+ clones than normal scalp, suggesting antigenic drive. Shared TCR sequences between patients were less evident than in mice, which may be partly attributable to HLA diversity in the patient population. Unlike mouse skin, where gammadelta T cells dominate, normal human skin contains resident alphabeta T cells that get sequenced too, which complicates analysis of the scalp TCR repertoire.

The library came from the immunoSEQ multiplex PCR assay. RNA was extracted from all samples and reverse transcribed into cDNA, which served as template for TCR sequencing. First-strand cDNA was synthesized with SuperScript III using a 2:1 mix of oligo-dT and random hexamers. Amplification bias was assessed with a synthetic immune receptor repertoire, and residual bias was removed computationally. As for the authors' bioinformatics: Raw reads were preprocessed to remove errors, and CDR3 was defined by IMGT conventions from the conserved cysteine to phenylalanine. Clonality was calculated as 1 minus Shannon entropy normalized by log2 of the number of productive unique TCRs. CD4 or CD8 identity of scalp clones was inferred by cross-referencing scalp TCRbeta sequences with sorted blood CD4 and CD8 repertoires. Here the immuneACCESS table is served through TCRdb, limited to in-frame sequences with V and J called. Missing clones are a known gap in these copies; in checked studies unresolved V genes cover under half, and the rest lacks a known reason. V and J calls and clone size are those listed in that table; D and trimming were worked out from the DNA. In this sample the table shows 170,000 or so clones, roughly 60% of which occur a single time. Jointly, the top ten make up about 1.5% of the sample.

The meaning of the sample's time point label: baseline before oral tofacitinib. From alopecia areata patients, peripheral blood was collected along with lesional scalp punch biopsies. PBMCs were isolated by density centrifugation and stained for CD3, CD4 and CD8, and CD4+ and CD8+ T cells were sorted on a FACSAria. Points on this clone: The antigen it binds to is not known. No much larger clone exists at a distance of one base, and base qualities are not known.

The chain is assembled from TRBV27 and TRBJ2-3; the D gene is perhaps TRBD1 or TRBD2, as each covers 5 bases. The TCR originated in a human donor with alopecia areata. The starting material was CD4+ T cells sorted from blood, obtained at week 0. The DNA sequence is given as TGTGCCAGCTACCCCCGGGACGGACACACAGATACGCAGTATTTT. This codes for CASYPRDGHTDTQYF.